The clone carrying this T cell receptor beta chain has ten or more counts. Its antigen is currently unknown. This entry is derived from a study of T cells in Graves' hyperthyroidism and ophthalmopathy. Whole-study findings and limits: The model anticipated ophthalmopathy a median about 7.1 months pre-onset. In the blood, most expanded thyroid clonotypes above 0.001 appeared as well.

RNA transcripts provided the source from which TCR beta CDR3 regions were amplified. First-round RT-PCR with HTBI primers amplified the TCR CDR3 region. TCRdb recomputed calls from the multiplex PCR reads with MiXCR, one row per CDR3 protein. The sample records 500,000 or so distinct CDR3 sequences, roughly 16% being singletons. Ophthalmopathy in the patients scored at least 3 on Clinical Activity Score and at least 4 on NOSPECS grade, lasting under 3 months. CDR1 is SGHVS and CDR2 is FQNEAQ in the germline V gene. There are 17 residues in the CDR3. Trimming at V came to 1 base and at J to 4 bases, leaving 10 bases not matched to a gene.

The source is a woman aged 30 to 39 with Graves' ophthalmopathy. The V and J genes are TRBV7-8 and TRBJ2-5, with TRBD2 identical over 9 bases. The specimen was blood. For the CDR3, the DNA is TGTGCCAGCAGCTTAGGGATGCGGGAGGGCCTCGGAGAGACCCAGTACTTC. Translating gives CASSLGMREGLGETQYF.